The 3 T cell receptor beta chains below come from one sample, sequenced in a study of TIL therapy for anti-PD-1-resistant metastatic lung cancer. Sequencing used immunoSEQ v3. Sequencing used immunoSEQ multiplex PCR; TCRdb keeps in-frame clones, though not all of them. The sample contains some 60,000 clones, under 75% of which appear only once. Time point in this sample: pre-treatment sample, taken before nivolumab and TIL therapy. The sample here was blood, taken at baseline. The receptors stem from a person between 25 and 80 years old with non-small cell lung cancer.

This clone has more than one count but fewer than ten. J is TRBJ1-2 and V is TRBV7-9; D is unresolved. Trimming removed 3 bases at V and 3 bases at J, with 5 bases between. Germline-derived CDR1 and CDR2 are SEHNR and FQNEAQ (reference sequence). The CDR3 has 12 amino acids. The CDR3 is CASSFGDYGYTF. The CDR3 coding sequence is TGTGCCAGCAGCTTCGGAGACTATGGCTACACCTTC.

This rearrangement joins TRBV11-3 to TRBJ1-1; D perhaps matches TRBD1 (5 bases). This CDR3 is built from 16 residues. Germline CDR1 reads SGHNT; CDR2 reads YENEEA. Deletions cut 6 bases from V and 4 bases from J, with 21 bases between. The CDR3 DNA reads TGTGCCAGCAGTTTACCACCCGGGACCTTGATCACTGAAGCTTTCTTT. It yields the protein CASSLPPGTLITEAFF.

The V call is TRBV5-1, the J call TRBJ2-7, with D tentatively TRBD1 (6 bases). V was trimmed by 0 bases and J by 11 bases, leaving 18 bases between them. The CDR3 is 14 amino acids. Germline V gives CDR1 SGHRS, CDR2 YFSETQ. The CDR3 coding sequence is TGCGCCAGCAGCTTGGAACTCCAGGGGAGTTGGAAGTACTTC. As protein: CASSLELQGSWKYF.